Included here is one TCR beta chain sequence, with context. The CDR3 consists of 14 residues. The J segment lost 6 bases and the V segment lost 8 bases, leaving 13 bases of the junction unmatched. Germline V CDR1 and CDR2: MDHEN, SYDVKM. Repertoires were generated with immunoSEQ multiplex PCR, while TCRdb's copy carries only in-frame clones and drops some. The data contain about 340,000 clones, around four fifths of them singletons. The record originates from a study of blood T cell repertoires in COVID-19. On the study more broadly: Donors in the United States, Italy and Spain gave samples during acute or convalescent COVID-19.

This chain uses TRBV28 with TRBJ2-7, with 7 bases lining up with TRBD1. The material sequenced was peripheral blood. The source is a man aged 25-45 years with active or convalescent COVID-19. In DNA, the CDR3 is TGTGCCAGCTACTCGCCAGGGGGTGTGGGCGAGCAGTACTTC. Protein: CASYSPGGVGEQYF.